Detailed here is one TCR beta chain. No antigen is known for it. The CDR3 consists of 14 residues. The data belong to a study of monozygotic twins with inflammatory bowel disease. Overall study results and limits: Support was absent for any single strong signal or clonotype linked to IBD. For repertoire similarity, concordant twins did not differ from discordant twins, possibly because power was limited.

The cDNA of both the TCRalpha and TCRbeta chains was subjected to two nested PCRs of approximately 16 and 10 cycles. TCRdb re-called the 5' RACE reads, yielding one record per CDR3 amino acid sequence without DNA. The ten top clones account for around 2.4%, within a sample of fewer than 550,000 distinct CDR3 sequences. The receptor was derived from a human donor with ulcerative colitis or Crohn's disease, or a healthy co-twin of an affected twin (not recorded which). Sequencing was carried out using blood. The chain couples TRBV12-3 or TRBV12-4 to TRBJ2-7; with no DNA, the TCRdb D assignment of TRBD1 cannot be verified. The CDR3 protein is CASSSQTGRSEQYF.